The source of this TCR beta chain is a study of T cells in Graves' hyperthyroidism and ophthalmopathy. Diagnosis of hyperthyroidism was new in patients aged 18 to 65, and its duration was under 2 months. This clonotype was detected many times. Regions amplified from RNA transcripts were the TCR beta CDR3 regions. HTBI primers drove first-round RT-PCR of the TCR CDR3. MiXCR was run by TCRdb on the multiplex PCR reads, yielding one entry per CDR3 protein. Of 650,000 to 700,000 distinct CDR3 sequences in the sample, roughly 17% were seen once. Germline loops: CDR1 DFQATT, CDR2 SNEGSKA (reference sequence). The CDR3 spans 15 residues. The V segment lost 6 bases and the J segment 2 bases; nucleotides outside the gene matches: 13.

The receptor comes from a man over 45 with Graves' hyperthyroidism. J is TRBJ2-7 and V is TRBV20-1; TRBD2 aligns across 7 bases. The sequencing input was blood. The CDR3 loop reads CSATEWASGAYEQYF. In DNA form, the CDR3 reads TGCAGTGCCACAGAGTGGGCTAGCGGAGCCTACGAGCAGTACTTC.